The next 30 T cell receptor beta chains were all read from a single sample in a study of blood T cell repertoires in COVID-19. The assay was immunoSEQ multiplex PCR, and TCRdb's table has in-frame clones only and misses some. The data contain about 80,000 clones, around 80% of them singletons. Specimen: peripheral blood. The receptor set was obtained from a man at least 80 years old with acute or convalescent COVID-19.

This clone was found a few times. V and J are TRBV30 and TRBJ2-2; the D gene is possibly TRBD2 (5 bases). Germline lookup yields CDR1 GTSNPN and CDR2 SVGIG (reference sequence). The CDR3 loop spans 12 amino acids. V dropped 4 bases and J dropped 6 bases, with 9 bases sitting between them. The CDR3 reads CAWTGVAGELFF. CDR3 nucleotide sequence: TGTGCCTGGACCGGGGTAGCCGGGGAGCTGTTTTTT. Combining the CDR3 with reference TRBV30 and TRBJ2-2 gives the whole variable domain SQTIHQWPATLVQPVGSPLSLECTVEGTSNPNLYWYRQAAGRGLQLLFYSVGIGQISSEVPQNLSASRPQDRQFILSSKKLLLSDSGFYLCAWTGVAGELFFGEGSRLTVL.

This clone has just a few counts. The rearrangement links TRBV2 to TRBJ1-1, with D possibly TRBD1 on 6 matching bases. There are 15 residues in the CDR3. Trimming took off 0 bases at V and 10 bases at J, with 18 bases between the two ends. The V gene's germline CDR1 is SNHLY and CDR2 FYNNEI. CDR3 amino acids: CASSEASQGSRGAFF. For the CDR3, the DNA is TGTGCCAGCAGTGAAGCGTCCCAGGGGAGCCGCGGAGCTTTCTTT.

The chain carries TRBV6-5 and TRBJ1-2, with unresolved D. The germline V and J ends were trimmed by 2 bases and 1 base, with 11 bases remaining between them. Germline lookup yields CDR1 MNHEY and CDR2 SVGAGI. The CDR3 loop spans 15 amino acids. CDR3 residues: CASSYVSSFNYGYTF. CDR3 nucleotides: TGTGCCAGCAGTTACGTTAGCAGCTTTAACTATGGCTACACCTTC.

In this sample, this clone turned up a few times. CDR3 bases: TGTGCCAGTATTAAGGACAGGGGGCGAAGCTATGGCTACACCTTC. This gives the protein CASIKDRGRSYGYTF. The chain carries TRBV19 and TRBJ1-2, with 11 bases that match TRBD1. V shed 7 bases and J 4 bases; nucleotides not matched to a gene: 8. The CDR3 is made up of 15 amino acids. The germline CDR1 and CDR2 sequences are LNHDA and SQIVND (reference sequence).

This rearrangement joins TRBV10-3 to TRBJ1-4; a weak D match, TRBD1 (5 bases). The CDR3 is 14 amino acids. Germline CDR1 reads ENHRY; CDR2 reads SYGVKD. V was pared by 1 base and J by 3 bases, with 6 bases between. The CDR3 DNA reads TGTGCCATCAGTGAGTGGGGCTCTAATGAAAAACTGTTTTTT. Translation: CAISEWGSNEKLFF.

The genes are TRBV5-1 and TRBJ2-7; 12 bases align to TRBD2. Trimming at V came to 4 bases and at J to 2 bases, leaving 4 bases not matched to a gene. Germline CDR1 reads SGHRS; CDR2 reads YFSETQ. The CDR3 totals 15 residues. The CDR3 region is CASSPTSGGTYEQYF. The CDR3 DNA reads as TGCGCCAGCAGCCCGACTAGCGGGGGAACCTACGAGCAGTACTTC.

The genes are TRBV30 and TRBJ2-5, with D perhaps TRBD1 (8 bases). The germline V and J ends were trimmed by 2 bases and 4 bases, with 11 bases remaining between them. The CDR3 has 13 residues. Germline V lookup: CDR1 GTSNPN, CDR2 SVGIG (reference sequence). CDR3 region: CAWSTGGGETQYF. The CDR3 nucleotides read TGTGCCTGGAGTACAGGGGGGGGAGAGACCCAGTACTTC. Looking up the rest from reference TRBV30 and TRBJ2-5 gives the full variable domain: SQTIHQWPATLVQPVGSPLSLECTVEGTSNPNLYWYRQAAGRGLQLLFYSVGIGQISSEVPQNLSASRPQDRQFILSSKKLLLSDSGFYLCAWSTGGGETQYFGPGTRLLVL.

The V and J genes are TRBV25-1 and TRBJ1-4, with 10 bases fitting TRBD1. This CDR3 contains 15 residues. The V gene end was trimmed by 4 bases and the J gene end by 9 bases; junction bases not matched to a gene: 8. In germline, CDR1 is MGHDK, CDR2 SYGVNS. CDR3 DNA: TGTGCCAGCAGTGCTTCCGGGACAGGGGATAAAAAACTGTTTTTT. It is translated as CASSASGTGDKKLFF.

The genes are TRBV4-1 and TRBJ1-4, with 11 bases aligning to TRBD1. Germline V gene data show CDR1 as MGHRA and CDR2 as YSYEKL. J lost 8 bases, V lost 0 bases, and 2 bases had no gene match. The CDR3 spans 15 residues. The CDR3 reads CASSQEGTGGEKLFF. The CDR3 DNA follows: TGCGCCAGCAGCCAAGAAGGGACAGGGGGGGAAAAACTGTTTTTT.

In the case of this clone: Relative to the germline gene, one junction end is altered; a read error may explain this. This chain uses TRBV3-1 (or the pseudogene TRBV3-2) with TRBJ2-1; 12 bases line up with TRBD2. Germline loops: CDR1 LGHDT, CDR2 YNNKEL (reference sequence). This CDR3 region has 16 residues. CDR3 in amino acids: CVSSRQLAGGNNEQFF. CDR3 bases: TGTGTCAGCAGCCGACAACTAGCGGGGGGAAACAATGAGCAGTTCTTC.

V usage is TRBV5-1 and J usage is TRBJ1-1; 9 positions match TRBD1. The CDR3 has 14 amino acids. With V trimmed by 4 bases and J by 2 bases, 3 bases remained unmatched. Germline V gives CDR1 SGHRS, CDR2 YFSETQ. The CDR3 bases are TGCGCCAGCAGCCAACAGGGGGCAAACACTGAAGCTTTCTTT. Translation: CASSQQGANTEAFF.

V usage is TRBV2 and J usage is TRBJ1-3, with D uncertain. Germline V gene lookup returns CDR1 SNHLY and CDR2 FYNNEI. V gave up 2 bases and J gave up 4 bases, with 9 bases separating them. The CDR3 spans 14 residues. CDR3 DNA sequence: TGTGCCAGCAGTGAATCTAGTCTAGGAAACACCATATATTTT. Translation gives CASSESSLGNTIYF.

The chain couples TRBV6-1 to TRBJ2-3; 7 bases match TRBD2. This CDR3 has 14 residues. CDR1 is MNHNS, CDR2 SASEGT, per germline. J lost 5 bases, V lost 2 bases, and 4 bases had no gene match. The CDR3 is CASSEIGGRDTQYF. The CDR3 DNA is TGTGCCAGCAGTGAAATAGGCGGGAGAGATACGCAGTATTTT.

This clone was seen just once. J is TRBJ1-4 and V is TRBV7-9; a weak D match, TRBD1 (6 bases). In germline, CDR1 is SEHNR, CDR2 FQNEAQ (reference sequence). Trimming removed 3 bases at V and 3 bases at J, with 11 bases between. CDR3 length: 15 amino acids. CDR3: CASSFQGQANEKLFF. The DNA for the CDR3 is TGTGCCAGCAGCTTCCAGGGACAAGCTAATGAAAAACTGTTTTTT.

The J gene is TRBJ1-1, the V gene TRBV19; D is uncertain. The V gene's germline CDR1 is LNHDA and CDR2 SQIVND (reference sequence). The CDR3 has 13 residues. Trimming cost V 6 bases and J 1 base, with 9 bases left between them. The CDR3 coding sequence is TGTGCCAGTAGGCGCGACAAGAACACTGAAGCTTTCTTT. Its translation is CASRRDKNTEAFF.

This clone was picked up one time. The rearrangement uses TRBV7-8 and TRBJ1-5; TRBD1 matches 11 bases. CDR3 size: 15 residues. Germline CDR1 reads SGHVS; CDR2 reads FQNEAQ. Trimming removed 5 bases from V and 5 bases from J; junction bases left unmatched: 5. CDR3 nucleotides: TGTGCCAGCAGCCAGGGGACAGGGGGTTATCAGCCCCAGCATTTT. Its translation: CASSQGTGGYQPQHF.

The chain uses TRBV5-1 and TRBJ2-7; D gene ambiguous. CDR1 and CDR2 (germline): SGHRS, YFSETQ. V was trimmed by 1 base and J by 6 bases, leaving 14 bases between them. The CDR3 contains 14 residues. The CDR3 is CASSLQAPGPEQYF. DNA for the CDR3: TGCGCCAGCAGCTTGCAAGCCCCTGGGCCCGAGCAGTACTTC.

The chain is built from TRBV20-1 and TRBJ1-2, with 12 bases fitting TRBD1. The V gene's germline CDR1 is DFQATT and CDR2 SNEGSKA (reference sequence). J lost 4 bases, V lost 3 bases, and 6 bases had no gene match. The CDR3 covers 15 residues. CDR3 amino acids: CSASQGQGAVYGYTF. The CDR3 DNA reads TGCAGTGCTAGTCAGGGACAGGGGGCCGTCTATGGCTACACCTTC.

The rearrangement uses TRBV4-1 and TRBJ2-1, with 9 bases lining up with TRBD1. This CDR3 has 14 amino acids. V lost 4 bases and J lost 7; bases outside the gene matches: 5. The V gene's germline CDR1 is MGHRA and CDR2 YSYEKL. The CDR3 reads CASSPLTGGNEQFF. The CDR3 DNA follows: TGCGCCAGCAGCCCTTTGACAGGGGGGAATGAGCAGTTCTTC.

The chain employs TRBV10-2 and TRBJ1-1; 10 bases are shared with TRBD1. CDR3 length: 15 residues. The germline gives CDR1 WSHSY, CDR2 SAAADI. V was clipped by 2 bases and J by 6 bases; unmatched bases: 6. The CDR3 protein is CASSELGQGSPEAFF. CDR3 DNA: TGCGCCAGCAGTGAGCTGGGACAGGGGAGCCCTGAAGCTTTCTTT.

CDR3 sequence (DNA): TGTGCCACCAGTGATCTTCGACAGGGGGCGAATCAGCCCCAGCATTTT. Translated: CATSDLRQGANQPQHF. The chain couples TRBV24-1 to TRBJ1-5; 10 bases are shared with TRBD1. The CDR3 extends over 16 amino acids. With V trimmed by 3 bases and J by 4 bases, 5 bases remained unmatched. CDR1 is KGHDR, CDR2 SFDVKD, per germline.

V gene TRBV6-1 combines with J gene TRBJ2-3; TRBD1 matches at 9 bases. Germline CDR1 reads MNHNS; CDR2 reads SASEGT. CDR3 length: 16 residues. With 6 bases clipped from V and 2 bases from J, the junction kept 9 bases outside the gene matches. This CDR3 reads CASRENRDRDTDTQYF. DNA for the CDR3: TGTGCCAGCAGGGAAAACCGGGACAGGGACACAGATACGCAGTATTTT.

The CDR3 nucleotides read TGCAGCGCCGCTAGTGGGAATGAAAAACTGTTTTTT. Translating it yields CSAASGNEKLFF. The chain links TRBV29-1 to TRBJ1-4; no clear D gene. V lost 7 bases and J lost 5, with 11 bases in between. CDR3 size: 12 residues. Per the germline V gene, CDR1 is SQVTM and CDR2 is ANQGSEA.

This chain links TRBV18 with TRBJ1-6; tentatively, D is TRBD1 (5 bases). The V end lost 8 bases, the J end lost 7 bases, and 12 bases lay between the germline ends. Germline loops: CDR1 KGHSH, CDR2 LQKENI. The CDR3 is made up of 13 amino acids. CDR3 protein: CASLGAQNSPLHF. For the CDR3, the DNA is TGTGCCAGCCTAGGGGCACAGAATTCACCCCTCCACTTT.

This clone was picked up one time. V is TRBV11-2 and J is TRBJ2-2; 11 nucleotides match TRBD1. The junction had 8 bases not matched to a gene; V was cut back by 5 bases and J by 6 bases. Germline CDR1 and CDR2: SGHAT and FQNNGV. The CDR3 contains 16 residues. The CDR3 loop reads CASSQRGQGGPGELFF. CDR3 coding DNA: TGTGCCAGCAGCCAACGGGGACAGGGGGGTCCCGGGGAGCTGTTTTTT.

V gene TRBV11-2 combines with J gene TRBJ2-1; the match to TRBD1 covers 8 bases. Germline trimming cut 7 bases from V and 5 bases from J; bases unmatched to any gene: 10. The CDR3 has 15 amino acids. Germline lookup yields CDR1 SGHAT and CDR2 FQNNGV. CDR3 sequence (DNA): TGTGCCAGCAACCTCGCGGGACAGGCGGACAATGAGCAGTTCTTC. It specifies CASNLAGQADNEQFF.

This clone came up a few times. V and J are TRBV10-2 and TRBJ1-1, with a weak D call TRBD1 (6 bases). This CDR3 spans 16 amino acids. V was pared by 1 base and J by 6 bases, with 18 bases between. The germline gives CDR1 WSHSY, CDR2 SAAADI. CDR3 sequence reads: CASSEWSRVGGAEAFF. DNA for the CDR3: TGCGCCAGCAGTGAGTGGTCGCGAGTAGGGGGGGCTGAAGCTTTCTTT.

The chain employs TRBV7-9 and TRBJ2-4; D is unresolved. V was clipped by 3 bases and J by 2 bases, with 14 bases between them. Germline assignment: CDR1 SEHNR and CDR2 FQNEAQ (reference sequence). There are 16 residues in the CDR3. CDR3 sequence (DNA): TGTGCCAGCAGCTTTCAGATCGTGGCAACCAAAAACATTCAGTACTTC. Its protein product is CASSFQIVATKNIQYF.

The CDR3 region has the DNA TGTGCCAGCAGCGCACAGGGGGCGAACACTGAAGCTTTCTTT. This codes for CASSAQGANTEAFF. The J gene is TRBJ1-1, the V gene TRBV9, with 9 bases lining up with TRBD1. Germline V gene lookup returns CDR1 SGDLS and CDR2 YYNGEE. V lost 3 bases and J lost 1; bases outside the gene matches: 1. The CDR3 is made up of 14 amino acids. Looking up the rest from reference TRBV9 and TRBJ1-1 gives the full variable domain: DSGVTQTPKHLITATGQRVTLRCSPRSGDLSVYWYQQSLDQGLQFLIQYYNGEERAKGNILERFSAQQFPDLHSELNLSSLELGDSALYFCASSAQGANTEAFFGQGTRLTVV.

The CDR3 sequence: CASSQGSGGGEKLFF. The CDR3 nucleotides read TGTGCCAGCAGCCAAGGATCAGGGGGAGGTGAAAAACTGTTTTTT. The genes are TRBV4-2 and TRBJ1-4; 7 nucleotides line up with TRBD1. CDR1 and CDR2 from the germline V gene are LGHNA and YNFKEQ. Trimming took 1 base from V and 7 from J; bases not matched to a gene: 6. This CDR3 is 15 amino acids long.